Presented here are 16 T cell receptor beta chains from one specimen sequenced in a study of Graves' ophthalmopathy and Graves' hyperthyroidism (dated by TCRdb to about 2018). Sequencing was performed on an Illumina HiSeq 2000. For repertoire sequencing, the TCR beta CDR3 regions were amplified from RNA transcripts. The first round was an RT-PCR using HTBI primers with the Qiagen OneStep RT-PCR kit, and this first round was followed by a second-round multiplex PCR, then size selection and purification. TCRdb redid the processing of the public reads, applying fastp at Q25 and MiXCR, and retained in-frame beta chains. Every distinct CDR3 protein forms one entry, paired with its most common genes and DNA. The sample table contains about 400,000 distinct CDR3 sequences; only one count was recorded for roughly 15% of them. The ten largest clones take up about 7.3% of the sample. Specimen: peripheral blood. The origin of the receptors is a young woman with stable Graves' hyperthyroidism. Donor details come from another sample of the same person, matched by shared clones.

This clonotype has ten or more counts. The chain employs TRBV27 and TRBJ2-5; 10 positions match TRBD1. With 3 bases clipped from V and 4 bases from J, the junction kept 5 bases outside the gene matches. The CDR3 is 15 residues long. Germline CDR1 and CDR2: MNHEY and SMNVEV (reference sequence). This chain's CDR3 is CASSFLTGGAETQYF. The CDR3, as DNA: TGTGCCAGCAGTTTCCTGACAGGGGGCGCAGAGACCCAGTACTTC.

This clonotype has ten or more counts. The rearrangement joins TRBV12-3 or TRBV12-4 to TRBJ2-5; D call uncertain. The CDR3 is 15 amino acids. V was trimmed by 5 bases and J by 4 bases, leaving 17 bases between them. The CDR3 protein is CASSQPRYGRETQYF. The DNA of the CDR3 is TGTGCCAGCAGTCAACCTCGATATGGGCGAGAGACCCAGTACTTC.

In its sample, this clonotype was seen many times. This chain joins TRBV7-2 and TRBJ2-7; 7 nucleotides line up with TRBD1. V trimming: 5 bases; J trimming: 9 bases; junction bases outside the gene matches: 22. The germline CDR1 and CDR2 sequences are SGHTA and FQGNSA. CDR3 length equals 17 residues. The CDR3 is CASSHPHSPTGRFGQYF. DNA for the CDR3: TGTGCCAGCAGCCATCCACACTCGCCGACAGGGCGTTTTGGGCAGTACTTC.

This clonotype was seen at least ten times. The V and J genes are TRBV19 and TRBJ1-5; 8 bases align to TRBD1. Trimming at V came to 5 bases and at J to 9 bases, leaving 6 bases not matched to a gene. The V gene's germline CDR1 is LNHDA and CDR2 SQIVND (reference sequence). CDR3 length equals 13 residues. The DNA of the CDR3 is TGTGCCAGTAGTGGTACAGGGGGGGCGCCCCAGCATTTT. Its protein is CASSGTGGAPQHF.

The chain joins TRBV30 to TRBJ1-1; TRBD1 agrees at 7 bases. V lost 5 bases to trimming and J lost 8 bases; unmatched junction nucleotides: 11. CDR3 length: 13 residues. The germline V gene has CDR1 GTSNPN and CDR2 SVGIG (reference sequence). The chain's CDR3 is CAWEHPRDREAFF. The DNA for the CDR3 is TGTGCCTGGGAGCACCCCCGGGACAGAGAAGCTTTCTTT.

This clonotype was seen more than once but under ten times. CDR3 residues: CASSQSSGANVLTF. CDR3 nucleotide sequence: TGCGCCAGCAGCCAGAGCTCTGGGGCCAACGTCCTGACTTTC. The genes are TRBV4-1 and TRBJ2-6; D unclear. In germline, CDR1 is MGHRA, CDR2 YSYEKL. This CDR3 spans 14 amino acids. V dropped 3 bases and J dropped 0 bases, with 3 bases sitting between them.

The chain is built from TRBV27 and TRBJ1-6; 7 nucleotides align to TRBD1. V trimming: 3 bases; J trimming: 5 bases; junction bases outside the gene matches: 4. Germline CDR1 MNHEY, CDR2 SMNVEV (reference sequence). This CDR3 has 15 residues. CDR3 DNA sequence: TGTGCCAGCAGTTTGCGGGACAGCAATAATTCACCCCTCCACTTT. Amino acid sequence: CASSLRDSNNSPLHF.

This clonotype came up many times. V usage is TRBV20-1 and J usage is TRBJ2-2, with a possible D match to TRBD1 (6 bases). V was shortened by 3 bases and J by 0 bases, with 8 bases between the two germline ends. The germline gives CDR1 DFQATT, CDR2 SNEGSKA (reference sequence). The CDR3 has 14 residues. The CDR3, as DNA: TGCAGTGCTAGGGGGACACCGAACACCGGGGAGCTGTTTTTT. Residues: CSARGTPNTGELFF.

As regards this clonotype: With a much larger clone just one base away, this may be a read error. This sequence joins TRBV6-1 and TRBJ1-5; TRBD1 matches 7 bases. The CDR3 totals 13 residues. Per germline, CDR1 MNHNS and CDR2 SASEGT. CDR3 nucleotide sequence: TGTGCCAGCAGGGGACAGAGCAATCAGCCCAAGCATTTT. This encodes CASRGQSNQPKHF.

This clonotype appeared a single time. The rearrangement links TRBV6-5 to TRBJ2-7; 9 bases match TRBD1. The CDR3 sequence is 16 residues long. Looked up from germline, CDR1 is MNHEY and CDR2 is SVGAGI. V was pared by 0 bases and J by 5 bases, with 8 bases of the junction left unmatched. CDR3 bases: TGTGCCAGCAGTTACTCGAACCCCGGGACAGGGCACGAGCAGTACTTC. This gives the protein CASSYSNPGTGHEQYF.

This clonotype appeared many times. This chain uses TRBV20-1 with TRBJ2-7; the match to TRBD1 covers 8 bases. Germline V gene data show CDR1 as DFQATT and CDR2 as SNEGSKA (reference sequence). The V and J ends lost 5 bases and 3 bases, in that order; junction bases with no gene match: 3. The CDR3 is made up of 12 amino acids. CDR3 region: CSASGQGYEQYF. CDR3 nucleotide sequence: TGCAGTGCTTCAGGACAGGGCTACGAGCAGTACTTC.

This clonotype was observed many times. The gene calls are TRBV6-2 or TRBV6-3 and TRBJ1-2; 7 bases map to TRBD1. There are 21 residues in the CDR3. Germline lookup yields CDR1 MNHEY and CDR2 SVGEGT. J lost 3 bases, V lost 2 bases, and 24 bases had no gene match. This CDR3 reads CASSYNQDQRTGPRPDYGYTF. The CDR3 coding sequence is TGTGCCAGCAGTTACAATCAGGATCAACGGACAGGACCGAGACCTGACTATGGCTACACCTTC.

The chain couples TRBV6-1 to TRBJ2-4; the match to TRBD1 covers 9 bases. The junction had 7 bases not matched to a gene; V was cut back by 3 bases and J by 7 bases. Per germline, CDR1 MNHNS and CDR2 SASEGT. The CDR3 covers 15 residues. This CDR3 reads CASSDSRQGVNIQYF. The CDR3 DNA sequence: TGTGCCAGCAGTGATTCCCGACAGGGGGTCAACATTCAGTACTTC.

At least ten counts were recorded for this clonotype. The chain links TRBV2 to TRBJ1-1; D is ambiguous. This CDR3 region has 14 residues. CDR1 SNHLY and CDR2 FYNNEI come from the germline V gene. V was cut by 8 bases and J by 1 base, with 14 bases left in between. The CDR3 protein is CASRRDWWNTEAFF. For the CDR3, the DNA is TGTGCCAGCCGCCGGGATTGGTGGAACACTGAAGCTTTCTTT. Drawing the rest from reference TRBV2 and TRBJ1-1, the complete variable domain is EPEVTQTPSHQVTQMGQEVILRCVPISNHLYFYWYRQILGQKVEFLVSFYNNEISEKSEIFDDQFSVERPDGSNFTLKIRSTKLEDSAMYFCASRRDWWNTEAFFGQGTRLTVV.

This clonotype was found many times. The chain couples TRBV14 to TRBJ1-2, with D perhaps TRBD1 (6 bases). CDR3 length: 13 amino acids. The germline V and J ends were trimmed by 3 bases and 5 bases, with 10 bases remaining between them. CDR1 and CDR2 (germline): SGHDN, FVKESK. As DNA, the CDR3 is TGTGCCAGCAGCCAGAAGACAGGTTATGGCTACACCTTC. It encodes CASSQKTGYGYTF.

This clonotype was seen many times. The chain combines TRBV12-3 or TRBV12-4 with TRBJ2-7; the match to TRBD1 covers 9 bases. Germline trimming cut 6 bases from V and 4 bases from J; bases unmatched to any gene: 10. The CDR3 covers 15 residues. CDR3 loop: CASSHPGTGSYEQYF. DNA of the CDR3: TGTGCCAGCAGCCACCCCGGGACAGGGAGTTACGAGCAGTACTTC.